The present entry profiles one TCR beta chain with its context. Its cognate antigen is unknown. The use of a sample-barcoded 5' primer and a J-beta primer mix characterized a second PCR of roughly 6 to 11 cycles. TCRdb independently ran MiXCR on the 5' RACE reads; one entry per CDR3 protein. This sample has some 730,000 distinct CDR3 sequences, with about a fifth found just once. The germline V gene has CDR1 KGHDR and CDR2 SFDVKD. The junction had 6 bases not matched to a gene; V was cut back by 1 base and J by 3 bases. The CDR3 loop spans 17 amino acids. The data are from a study of blood T cells in healthy people across ages. The study, taken as a whole, reports: The authors considered diversity estimates from one million T cells to be underestimates.

Source material: blood. The receptor was derived from a man aged 70-80 years in good health. The chain employs TRBV24-1 and TRBJ2-5, with 11 positions matching TRBD2. CDR3 in amino acids: CATSDFSLGLAEETQYF. The CDR3 region has the DNA TGTGCCACCAGTGATTTTTCTTTGGGACTAGCGGAAGAGACCCAGTACTTC.